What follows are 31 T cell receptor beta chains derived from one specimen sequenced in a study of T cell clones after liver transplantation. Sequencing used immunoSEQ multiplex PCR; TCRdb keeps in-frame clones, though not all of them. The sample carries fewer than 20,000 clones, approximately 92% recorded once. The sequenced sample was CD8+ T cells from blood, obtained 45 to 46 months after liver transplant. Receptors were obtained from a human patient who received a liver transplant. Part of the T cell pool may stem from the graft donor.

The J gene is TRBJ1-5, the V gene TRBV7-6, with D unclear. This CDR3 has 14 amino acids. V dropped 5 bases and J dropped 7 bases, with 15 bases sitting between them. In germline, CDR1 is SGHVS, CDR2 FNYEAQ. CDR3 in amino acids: CASSPPGNSQPQHF. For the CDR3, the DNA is TGTGCCAGCAGCCCCCCCGGGAACTCGCAGCCCCAGCATTTT.

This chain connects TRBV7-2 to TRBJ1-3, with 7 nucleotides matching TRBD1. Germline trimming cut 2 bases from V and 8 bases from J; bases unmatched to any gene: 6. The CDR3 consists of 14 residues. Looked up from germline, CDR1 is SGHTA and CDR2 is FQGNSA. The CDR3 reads CASSLIGGADTIYF. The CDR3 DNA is TGTGCCAGCAGCTTAATAGGGGGCGCGGACACCATATATTTT.

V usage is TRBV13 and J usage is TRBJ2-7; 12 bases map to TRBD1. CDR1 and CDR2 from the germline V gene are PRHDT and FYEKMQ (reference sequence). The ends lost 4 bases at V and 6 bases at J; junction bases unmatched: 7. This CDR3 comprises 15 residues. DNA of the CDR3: TGTGCCAGCAGCTGGGACCGGGACAGGGGGCGCGAGCAGTACTTC. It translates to CASSWDRDRGREQYF.

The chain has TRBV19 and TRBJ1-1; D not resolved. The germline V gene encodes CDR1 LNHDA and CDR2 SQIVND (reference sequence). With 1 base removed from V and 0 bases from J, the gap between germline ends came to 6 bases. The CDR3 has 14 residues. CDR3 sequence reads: CASSIGSLNTEAFF. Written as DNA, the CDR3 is TGTGCCAGTAGTATAGGTAGTTTGAACACTGAAGCTTTCTTT.

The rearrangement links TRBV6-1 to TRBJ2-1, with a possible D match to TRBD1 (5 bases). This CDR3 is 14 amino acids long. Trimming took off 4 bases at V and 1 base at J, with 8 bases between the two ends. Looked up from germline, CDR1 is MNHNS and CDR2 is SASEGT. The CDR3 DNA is TGTGCCAGCAGTGTGGCAGGGTCCTACAATGAGCAGTTCTTC. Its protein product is CASSVAGSYNEQFF.

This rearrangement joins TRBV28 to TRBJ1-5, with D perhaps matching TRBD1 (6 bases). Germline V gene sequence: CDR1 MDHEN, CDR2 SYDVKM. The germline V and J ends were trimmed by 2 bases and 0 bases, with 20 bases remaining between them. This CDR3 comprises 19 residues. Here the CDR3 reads CASSLGWAGAEYSNQPQHF. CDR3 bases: TGTGCCAGCAGTTTAGGGTGGGCGGGGGCGGAATATAGCAATCAGCCCCAGCATTTT.

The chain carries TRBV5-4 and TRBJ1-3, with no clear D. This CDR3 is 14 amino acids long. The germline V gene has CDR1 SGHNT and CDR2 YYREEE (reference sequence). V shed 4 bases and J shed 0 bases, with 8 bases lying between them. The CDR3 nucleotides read TGTGCCAGCAGCCTGGTCGGCTCTGGAAACACCATATATTTT. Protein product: CASSLVGSGNTIYF.

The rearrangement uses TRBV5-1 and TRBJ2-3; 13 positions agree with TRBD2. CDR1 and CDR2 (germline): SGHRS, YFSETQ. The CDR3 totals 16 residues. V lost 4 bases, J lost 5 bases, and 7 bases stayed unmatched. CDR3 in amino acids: CASSLTSGRAIDTQYF. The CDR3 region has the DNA TGCGCCAGCAGCCTAACTAGCGGGAGGGCCATAGATACGCAGTATTTT.

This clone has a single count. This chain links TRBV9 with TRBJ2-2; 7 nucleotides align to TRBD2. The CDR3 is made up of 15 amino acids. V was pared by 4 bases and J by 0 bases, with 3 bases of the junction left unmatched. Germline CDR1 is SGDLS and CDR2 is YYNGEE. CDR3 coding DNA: TGTGCCAGCAGCTGGGGAGGGGCGAACACCGGGGAGCTGTTTTTT. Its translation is CASSWGGANTGELFF.

The CDR3 coding sequence is TGTGCCAGCAGTGGATGGACTGATATAGATACGCAGTATTTT. As protein: CASSGWTDIDTQYF. The chain carries TRBV28 and TRBJ2-3; maybe TRBD2 (5 bases). CDR3 size: 14 residues. V lost 5 bases, J lost 5 bases, and 14 bases lay in between. The germline CDR1 and CDR2 sequences are MDHEN and SYDVKM.

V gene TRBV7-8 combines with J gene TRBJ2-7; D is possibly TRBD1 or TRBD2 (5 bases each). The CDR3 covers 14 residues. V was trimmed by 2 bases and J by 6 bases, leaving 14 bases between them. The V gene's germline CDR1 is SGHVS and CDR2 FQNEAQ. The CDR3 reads CASSLLAGSSEQYF. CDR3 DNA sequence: TGTGCCAGCAGCTTACTAGCAGGGTCTAGCGAGCAGTACTTC.

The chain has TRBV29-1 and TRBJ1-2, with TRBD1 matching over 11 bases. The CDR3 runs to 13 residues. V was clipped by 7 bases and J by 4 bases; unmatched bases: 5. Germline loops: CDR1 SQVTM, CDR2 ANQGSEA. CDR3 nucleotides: TGCAGCGCGGGACAGGGGGTGGGCTATGGCTACACCTTC. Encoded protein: CSAGQGVGYGYTF.

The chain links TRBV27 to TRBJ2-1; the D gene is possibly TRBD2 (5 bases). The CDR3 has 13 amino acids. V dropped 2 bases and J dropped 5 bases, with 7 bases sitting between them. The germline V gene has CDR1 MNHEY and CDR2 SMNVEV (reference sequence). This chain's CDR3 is CASSLGRNNEQFF. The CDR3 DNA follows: TGTGCCAGCAGTTTAGGGAGAAACAATGAGCAGTTCTTC.

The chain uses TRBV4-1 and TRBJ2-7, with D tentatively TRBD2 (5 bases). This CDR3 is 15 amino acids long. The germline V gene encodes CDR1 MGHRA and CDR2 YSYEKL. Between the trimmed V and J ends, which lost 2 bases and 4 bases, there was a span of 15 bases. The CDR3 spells CASSQRLPGSYEQYF. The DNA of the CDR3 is TGCGCCAGCAGCCAAAGACTACCTGGCTCTTACGAGCAGTACTTC.

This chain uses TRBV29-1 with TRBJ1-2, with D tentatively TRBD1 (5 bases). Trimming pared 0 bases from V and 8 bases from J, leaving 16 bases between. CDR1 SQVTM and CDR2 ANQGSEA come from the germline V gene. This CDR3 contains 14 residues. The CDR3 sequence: CSVEDLEGHEGYTF. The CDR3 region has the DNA TGCAGCGTTGAAGATCTTGAGGGGCATGAAGGCTACACCTTC.

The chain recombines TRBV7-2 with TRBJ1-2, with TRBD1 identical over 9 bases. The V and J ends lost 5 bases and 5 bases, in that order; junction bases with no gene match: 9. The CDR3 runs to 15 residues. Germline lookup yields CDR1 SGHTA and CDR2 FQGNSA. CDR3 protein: CASSPARDRVYGYTF. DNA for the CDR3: TGTGCCAGCAGCCCCGCGCGGGACAGGGTTTATGGCTACACCTTC. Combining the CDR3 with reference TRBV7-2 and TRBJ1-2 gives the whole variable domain GAGVSQSPSNKVTEKGKDVELRCDPISGHTALYWYRQSLGQGLEFLIYFQGNSAPDKSGLPSDRFSAERTGGSVSTLTIQRTQQEDSAVYLCASSPARDRVYGYTFGSGTRLTVV.

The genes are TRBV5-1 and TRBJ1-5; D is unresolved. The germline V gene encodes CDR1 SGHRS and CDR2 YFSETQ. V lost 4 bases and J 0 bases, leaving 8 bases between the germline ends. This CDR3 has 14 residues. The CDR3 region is CASSPGNSNQPQHF. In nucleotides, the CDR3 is TGCGCCAGCAGCCCGGGGAATAGCAATCAGCCCCAGCATTTT.

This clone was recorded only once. The CDR3 nucleotides read TGCGCCAGCAGCCTATATAGCAATCAGCCCCAGCATTTT. This translates into CASSLYSNQPQHF. This chain uses TRBV4-1 with TRBJ1-5; unclear D gene. The CDR3 loop spans 13 amino acids. CDR1 MGHRA and CDR2 YSYEKL come from the germline V gene. Trimming stripped 4 bases from V and 0 bases from J, with 4 bases between.

The CDR3 is CASSLVAGRRETQYF. CDR3 sequence (DNA): TGTGCCAGCAGCTTAGTAGCGGGAAGGCGGGAGACCCAGTACTTC. The chain links TRBV7-8 to TRBJ2-5; 8 nucleotides match TRBD2. Unmatched junction bases numbered 6, after V lost 1 base and J lost 5 bases. CDR1 is SGHVS, CDR2 FQNEAQ, per germline. CDR3 size: 15 residues.

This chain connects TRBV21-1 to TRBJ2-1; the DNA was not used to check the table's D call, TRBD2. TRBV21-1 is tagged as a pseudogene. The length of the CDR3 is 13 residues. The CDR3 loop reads CASSATGFNEQFF. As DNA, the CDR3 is TGTGCCAGCAGCGCCACGGGGTTCAATGAGCAGTTCTTC.

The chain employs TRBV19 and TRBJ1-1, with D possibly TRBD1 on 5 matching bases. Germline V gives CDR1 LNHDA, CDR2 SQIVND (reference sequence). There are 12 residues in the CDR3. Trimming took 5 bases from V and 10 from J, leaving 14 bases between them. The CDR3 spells CASSVGALGAFF. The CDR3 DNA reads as TGTGCCAGTAGTGTCGGGGCTCTCGGAGCTTTCTTT. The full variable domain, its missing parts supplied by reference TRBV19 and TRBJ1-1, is DGGITQSPKYLFRKEGQNVTLSCEQNLNHDAMYWYRQDPGQGLRLIYYSQIVNDFQKGDIAEGYSVSREKKESFPLTVTSAQKNPTAFYLCASSVGALGAFFGQGTRLTVV.

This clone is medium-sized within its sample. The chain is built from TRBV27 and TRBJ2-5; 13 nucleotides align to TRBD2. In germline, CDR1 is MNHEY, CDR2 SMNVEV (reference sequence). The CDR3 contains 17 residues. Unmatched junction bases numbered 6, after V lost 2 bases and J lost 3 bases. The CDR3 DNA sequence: TGTGCCAGCAGTTTAAGGACTAGCGGGAGAGAGAAAGAGACCCAGTACTTC. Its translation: CASSLRTSGREKETQYF.

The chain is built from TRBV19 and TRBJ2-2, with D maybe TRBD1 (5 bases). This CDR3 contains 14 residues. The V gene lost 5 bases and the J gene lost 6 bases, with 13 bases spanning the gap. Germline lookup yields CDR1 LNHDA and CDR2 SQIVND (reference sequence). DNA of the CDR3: TGTGCCAGTAGTCCGAGACAGAGCCCCGGGGAGCTGTTTTTT. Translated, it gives CASSPRQSPGELFF. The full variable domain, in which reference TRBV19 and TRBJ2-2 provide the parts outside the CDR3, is DGGITQSPKYLFRKEGQNVTLSCEQNLNHDAMYWYRQDPGQGLRLIYYSQIVNDFQKGDIAEGYSVSREKKESFPLTVTSAQKNPTAFYLCASSPRQSPGELFFGEGSRLTVL.

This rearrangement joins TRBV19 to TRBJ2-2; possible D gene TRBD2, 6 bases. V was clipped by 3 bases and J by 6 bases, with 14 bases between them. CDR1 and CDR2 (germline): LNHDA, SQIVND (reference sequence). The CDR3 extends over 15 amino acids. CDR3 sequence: CASSIPWRAPGELFF. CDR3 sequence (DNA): TGTGCCAGTAGTATCCCGTGGAGGGCGCCCGGGGAGCTGTTTTTT.

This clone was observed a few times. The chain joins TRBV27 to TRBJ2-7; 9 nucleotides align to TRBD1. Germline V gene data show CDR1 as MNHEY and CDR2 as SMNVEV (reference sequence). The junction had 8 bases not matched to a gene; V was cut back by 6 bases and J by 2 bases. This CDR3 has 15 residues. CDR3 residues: CASSLAGTGTYEQYF. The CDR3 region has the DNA TGTGCCAGCAGCCTCGCCGGGACAGGGACCTACGAGCAGTACTTC.

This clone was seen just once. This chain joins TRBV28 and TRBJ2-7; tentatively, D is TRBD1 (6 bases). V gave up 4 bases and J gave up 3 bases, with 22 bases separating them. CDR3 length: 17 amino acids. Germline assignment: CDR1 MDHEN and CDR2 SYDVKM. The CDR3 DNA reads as TGTGCCAGCAGTTCACTTACGGAGCACAGGGCATACTACGAGCAGTACTTC. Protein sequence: CASSSLTEHRAYYEQYF.

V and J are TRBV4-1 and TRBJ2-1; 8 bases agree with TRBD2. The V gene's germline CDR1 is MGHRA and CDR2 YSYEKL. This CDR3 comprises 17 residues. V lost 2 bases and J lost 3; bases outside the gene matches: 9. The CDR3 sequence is CASSQNSGTSSYNEQFF. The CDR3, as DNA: TGCGCCAGCAGCCAAAACTCCGGGACTAGTAGCTACAATGAGCAGTTCTTC.

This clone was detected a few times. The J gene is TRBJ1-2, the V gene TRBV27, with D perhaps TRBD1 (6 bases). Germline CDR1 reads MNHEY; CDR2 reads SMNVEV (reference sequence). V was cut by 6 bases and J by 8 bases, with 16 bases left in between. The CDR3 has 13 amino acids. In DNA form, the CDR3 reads TGTGCCAGCAGAGATCCAACAGGGTTCGGCTACACCTTC. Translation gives CASRDPTGFGYTF.

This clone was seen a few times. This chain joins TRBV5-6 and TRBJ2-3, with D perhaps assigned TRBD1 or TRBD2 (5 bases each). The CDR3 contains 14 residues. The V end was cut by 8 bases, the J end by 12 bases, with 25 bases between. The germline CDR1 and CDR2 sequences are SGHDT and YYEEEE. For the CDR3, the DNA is TGTGCCAGTGTAACATACACACCGGGACCCCGCCAGTATTTT. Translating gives CASVTYTPGPRQYF.

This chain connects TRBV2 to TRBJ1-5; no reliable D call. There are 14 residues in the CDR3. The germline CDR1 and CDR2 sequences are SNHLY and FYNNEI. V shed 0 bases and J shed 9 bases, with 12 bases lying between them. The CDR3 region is CASSEAKITRPQHF. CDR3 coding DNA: TGTGCCAGCAGTGAAGCGAAGATCACGAGGCCCCAGCATTTT.

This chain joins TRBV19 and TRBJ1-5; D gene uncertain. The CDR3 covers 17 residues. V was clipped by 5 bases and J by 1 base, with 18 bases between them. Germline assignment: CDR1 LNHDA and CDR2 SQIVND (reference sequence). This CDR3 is CASSLKDPLGSNQPQHF. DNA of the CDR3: TGTGCCAGTAGTCTAAAAGACCCGCTTGGGAGCAATCAGCCCCAGCATTTT.